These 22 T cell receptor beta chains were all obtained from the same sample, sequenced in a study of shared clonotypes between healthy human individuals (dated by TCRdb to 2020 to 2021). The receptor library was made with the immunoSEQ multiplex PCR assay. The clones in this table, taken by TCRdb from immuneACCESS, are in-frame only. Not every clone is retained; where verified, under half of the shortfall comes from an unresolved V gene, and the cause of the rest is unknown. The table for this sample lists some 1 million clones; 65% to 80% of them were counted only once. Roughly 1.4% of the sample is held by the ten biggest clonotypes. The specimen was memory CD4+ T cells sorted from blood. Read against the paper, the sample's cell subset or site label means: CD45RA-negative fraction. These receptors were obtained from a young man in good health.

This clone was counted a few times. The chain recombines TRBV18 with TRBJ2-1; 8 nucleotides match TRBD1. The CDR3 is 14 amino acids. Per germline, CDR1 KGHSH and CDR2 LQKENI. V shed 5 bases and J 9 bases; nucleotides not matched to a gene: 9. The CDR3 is CASSGGAGGSEQFF. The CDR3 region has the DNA TGTGCCAGCTCAGGTGGGGCAGGGGGCTCTGAGCAGTTCTTC.

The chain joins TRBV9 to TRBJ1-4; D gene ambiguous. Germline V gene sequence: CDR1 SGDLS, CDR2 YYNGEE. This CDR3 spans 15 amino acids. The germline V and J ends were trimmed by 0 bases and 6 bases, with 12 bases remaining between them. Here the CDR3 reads CASSVGLRRDEKLFF. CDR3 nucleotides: TGTGCCAGCAGCGTAGGACTCCGGCGGGATGAAAAACTGTTTTTT.

The DNA of the CDR3 is TGCAGTGCGGGTAGGGCCAATGAGCAGTTCTTC. Its protein product is CSAGRANEQFF. This rearrangement joins TRBV20-1 to TRBJ2-1; no firm D call. This CDR3 is built from 11 residues. The germline gives CDR1 DFQATT, CDR2 SNEGSKA (reference sequence). V was clipped by 6 bases and J by 6 bases, with 9 bases between them.

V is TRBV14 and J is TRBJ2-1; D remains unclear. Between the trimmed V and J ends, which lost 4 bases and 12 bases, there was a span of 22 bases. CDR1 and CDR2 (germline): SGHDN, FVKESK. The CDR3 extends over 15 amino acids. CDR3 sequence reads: CASSPTANLGMGQFF. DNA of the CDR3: TGTGCCAGCAGCCCAACAGCCAACCTAGGGATGGGGCAGTTCTTC.

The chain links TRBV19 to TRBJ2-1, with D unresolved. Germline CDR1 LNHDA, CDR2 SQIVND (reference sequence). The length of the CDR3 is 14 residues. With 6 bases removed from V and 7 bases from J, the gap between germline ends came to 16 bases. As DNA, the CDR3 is TGTGCCAGTAGACGCAGCACCCTAGATAATGAGCAGTTCTTC. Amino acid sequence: CASRRSTLDNEQFF.

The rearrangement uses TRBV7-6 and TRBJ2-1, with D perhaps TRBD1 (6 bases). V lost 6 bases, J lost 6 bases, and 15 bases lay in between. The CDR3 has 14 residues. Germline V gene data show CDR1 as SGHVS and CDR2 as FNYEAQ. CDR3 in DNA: TGTGCCAGCAGTCGACAGGCCGTCAGCAATGAGCAGTTCTTC. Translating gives CASSRQAVSNEQFF. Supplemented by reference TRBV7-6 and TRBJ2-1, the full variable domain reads GAGVSQSPRYKVTKRGQDVALRCDPISGHVSLYWYRQALGQGPEFLTYFNYEAQQDKSGLPNDRFSAERPEGSISTLTIQRTEQRDSAMYRCASSRQAVSNEQFFGPGTRLTVL.

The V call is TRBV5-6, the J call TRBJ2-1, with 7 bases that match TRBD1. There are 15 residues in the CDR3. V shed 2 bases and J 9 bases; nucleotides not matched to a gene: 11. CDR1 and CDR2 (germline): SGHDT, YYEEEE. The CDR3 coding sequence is TGTGCCAGCAGCTTATTCGGGACAGTGTACGGTGAGCAGTTCTTC. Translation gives CASSLFGTVYGEQFF.

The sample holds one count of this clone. CDR3 in amino acids: CASSLVEVRDSEAFF. The CDR3 region has the DNA TGTGCCAGCAGCTTAGTCGAGGTACGGGACAGCGAAGCTTTCTTT. The genes are TRBV7-9 and TRBJ1-1; TRBD1 aligns across 7 bases. Germline V gene sequence: CDR1 SEHNR, CDR2 FQNEAQ (reference sequence). V shed 1 base and J 8 bases; nucleotides not matched to a gene: 10. This CDR3 spans 15 amino acids.

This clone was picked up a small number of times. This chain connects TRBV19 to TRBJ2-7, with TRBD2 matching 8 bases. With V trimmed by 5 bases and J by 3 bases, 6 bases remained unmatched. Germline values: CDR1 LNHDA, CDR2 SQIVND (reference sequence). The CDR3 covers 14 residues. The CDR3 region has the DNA TGTGCCAGTAGTCTGCAGCGGGGGCTCTACGAGCAGTACTTC. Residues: CASSLQRGLYEQYF.

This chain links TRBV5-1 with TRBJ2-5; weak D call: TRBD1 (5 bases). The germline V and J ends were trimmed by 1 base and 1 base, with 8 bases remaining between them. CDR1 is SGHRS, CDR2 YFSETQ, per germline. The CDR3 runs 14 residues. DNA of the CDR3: TGCGCCAGCAGCTTGCAGCAGGGCCAAGAGACCCAGTACTTC. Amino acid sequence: CASSLQQGQETQYF.

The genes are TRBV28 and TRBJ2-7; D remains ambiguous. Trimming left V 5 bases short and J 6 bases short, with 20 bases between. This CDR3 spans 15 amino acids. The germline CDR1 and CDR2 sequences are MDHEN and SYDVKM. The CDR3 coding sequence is TGTGCCAGCAGTCGCGGTGGGATTGGTCCCTCCGAGCAGTACTTC. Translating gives CASSRGGIGPSEQYF.

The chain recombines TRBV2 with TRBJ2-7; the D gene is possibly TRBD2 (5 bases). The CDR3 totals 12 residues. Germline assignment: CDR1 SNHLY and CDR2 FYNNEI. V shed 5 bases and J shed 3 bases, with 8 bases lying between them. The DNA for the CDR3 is TGTGCCAGCAGTCCAGACTACTACGAGCAGTACTTC. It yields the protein CASSPDYYEQYF. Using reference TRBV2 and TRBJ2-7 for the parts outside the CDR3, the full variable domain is EPEVTQTPSHQVTQMGQEVILRCVPISNHLYFYWYRQILGQKVEFLVSFYNNEISEKSEIFDDQFSVERPDGSNFTLKIRSTKLEDSAMYFCASSPDYYEQYFGPGTRLTVT.

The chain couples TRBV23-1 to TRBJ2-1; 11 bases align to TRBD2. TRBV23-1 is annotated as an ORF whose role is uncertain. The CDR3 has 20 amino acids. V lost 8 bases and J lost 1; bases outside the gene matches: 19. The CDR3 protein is CASSHLGLAGCSESYNEQFF. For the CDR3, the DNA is TGCGCCAGCTCTCATCTCGGACTAGCGGGCTGTTCTGAGTCCTACAATGAGCAGTTCTTC.

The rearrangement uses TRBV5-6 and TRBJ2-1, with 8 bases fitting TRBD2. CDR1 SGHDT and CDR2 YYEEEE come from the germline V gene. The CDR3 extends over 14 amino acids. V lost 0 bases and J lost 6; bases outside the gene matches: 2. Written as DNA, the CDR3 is TGTGCCAGCAGCTTGGGACTAGCGCGCAATGAGCAGTTCTTC. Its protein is CASSLGLARNEQFF.

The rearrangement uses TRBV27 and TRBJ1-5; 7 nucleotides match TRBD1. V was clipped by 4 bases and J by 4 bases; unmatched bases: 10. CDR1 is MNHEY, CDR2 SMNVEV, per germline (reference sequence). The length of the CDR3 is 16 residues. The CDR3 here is CASSSITGEVNQPQHF. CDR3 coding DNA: TGTGCCAGCAGTTCCATCACAGGGGAGGTTAATCAGCCCCAGCATTTT.

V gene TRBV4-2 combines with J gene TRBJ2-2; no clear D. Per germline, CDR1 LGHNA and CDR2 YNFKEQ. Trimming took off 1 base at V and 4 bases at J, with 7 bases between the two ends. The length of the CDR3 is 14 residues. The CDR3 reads CASSQGASTGELFF. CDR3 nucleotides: TGTGCCAGCAGCCAAGGGGCTAGCACCGGGGAGCTGTTTTTT.

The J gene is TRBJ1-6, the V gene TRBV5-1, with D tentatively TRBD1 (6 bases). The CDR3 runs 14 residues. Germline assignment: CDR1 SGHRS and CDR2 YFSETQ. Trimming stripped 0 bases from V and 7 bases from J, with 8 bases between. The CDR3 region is CASSLGQANSPLHF. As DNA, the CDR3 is TGCGCCAGCAGCTTGGGACAGGCGAATTCACCCCTCCACTTT.

CDR3 DNA: TGTGCCTTGGGCACTGAAGCTTTCTTT. Amino acids: CALGTEAFF. The chain employs TRBV6-6 and TRBJ1-1; the D is unclear. CDR3 length equals 9 residues. CDR1 is MNHNY, CDR2 SVGAGI, per germline (reference sequence). V lost 11 bases and J lost 4, with 5 bases in between.

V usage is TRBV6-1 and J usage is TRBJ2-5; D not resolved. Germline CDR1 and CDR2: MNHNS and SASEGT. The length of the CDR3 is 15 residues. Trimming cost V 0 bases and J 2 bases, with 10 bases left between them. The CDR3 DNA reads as TGTGCCAGCAGTGAAGCAAGGCGTGGGCAAGAGACCCAGTACTTC. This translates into CASSEARRGQETQYF.

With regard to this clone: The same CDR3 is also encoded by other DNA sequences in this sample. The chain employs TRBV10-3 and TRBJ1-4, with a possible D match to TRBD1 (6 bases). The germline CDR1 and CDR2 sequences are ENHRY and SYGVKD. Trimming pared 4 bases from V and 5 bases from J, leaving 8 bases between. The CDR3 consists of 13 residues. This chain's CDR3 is CAISGTENEKLFF. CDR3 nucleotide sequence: TGTGCCATCAGTGGGACAGAGAATGAAAAACTGTTTTTT.

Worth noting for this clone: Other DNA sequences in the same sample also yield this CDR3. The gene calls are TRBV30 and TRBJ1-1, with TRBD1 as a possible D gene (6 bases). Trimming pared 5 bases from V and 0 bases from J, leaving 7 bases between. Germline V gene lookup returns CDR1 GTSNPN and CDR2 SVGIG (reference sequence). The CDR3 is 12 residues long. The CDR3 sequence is CAWGQMNTEAFF. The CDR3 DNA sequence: TGTGCCTGGGGACAGATGAACACTGAAGCTTTCTTT.

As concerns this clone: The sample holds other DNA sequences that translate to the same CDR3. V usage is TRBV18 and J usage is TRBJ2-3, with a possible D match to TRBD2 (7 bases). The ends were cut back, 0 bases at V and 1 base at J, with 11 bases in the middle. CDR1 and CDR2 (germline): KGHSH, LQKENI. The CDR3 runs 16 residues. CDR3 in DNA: TGTGCCAGCTCACCACCCATAGGGGGGGGCACAGATACGCAGTATTTT. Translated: CASSPPIGGGTDTQYF.